This passage covers 31 T cell receptor beta chains from one sample sequenced in a study of OX40 agonist ivuxolimab in advanced cancers. Library creation used the immunoSEQ multiplex PCR assay. TCRdb limited this immuneACCESS table to in-frame rearrangements with V and J called. A share of clones is missing; checked studies link under half to unresolved V genes, and the rest is unexplained. This sample has some 94,000 clones in its table, and 91% of those were observed once. The ten largest clones represent about 0.73% of the sample. The input for sequencing was CD4+ or CD8+ T cells sorted from blood, taken in a trial of the OX40 agonist ivuxolimab. These receptors all stem from an adult with an advanced solid tumor such as melanoma, head and neck, liver or kidney cancer.

This chain links TRBV7-9 with TRBJ2-2; 16 nucleotides agree with TRBD2. The CDR3 has 19 residues. In germline, CDR1 is SEHNR, CDR2 FQNEAQ (reference sequence). V was pared by 5 bases and J by 1 base, with 7 bases of the junction left unmatched. Written as DNA, the CDR3 is TGTGCCAGCAGCGGACCGGGACTAGCGGGAGGGTGGAACACCGGGGAGCTGTTTTTT. Its translation is CASSGPGLAGGWNTGELFF.

V and J are TRBV6-5 and TRBJ1-1; tentatively, D is TRBD1 (5 bases). Per the germline V gene, CDR1 is MNHEY and CDR2 is SVGAGI. The CDR3 spans 15 residues. Trimming removed 0 bases from V and 3 bases from J, with 11 bases in between. The CDR3 nucleotides are TGTGCCAGCAGTTACTCGACAGAAGATCACACTGAAGCTTTCTTT. This sequence encodes CASSYSTEDHTEAFF.

This chain joins TRBV7-9 and TRBJ1-4; 7 nucleotides align to TRBD1. There are 18 residues in the CDR3. The J segment lost 5 bases and the V segment lost 2 bases, leaving 14 bases of the junction unmatched. Germline values: CDR1 SEHNR, CDR2 FQNEAQ (reference sequence). CDR3 residues: CASSLLVVGTARNEKLFF. CDR3 bases: TGTGCCAGCAGCTTACTTGTGGTGGGGACAGCAAGAAATGAAAAACTGTTTTTT.

The rearrangement uses TRBV6-5 and TRBJ1-5; TRBD1 might be the D (6 bases). Germline loops: CDR1 MNHEY, CDR2 SVGAGI. V gave up 5 bases and J gave up 6 bases, with 14 bases separating them. The CDR3 loop spans 14 amino acids. CDR3 protein: CASSAIGGRQPQHF. CDR3 sequence (DNA): TGTGCCAGCAGTGCCATTGGGGGGCGTCAGCCCCAGCATTTT.

The gene calls are TRBV19 and TRBJ2-7; TRBD2 matches at 13 bases. J was trimmed by 2 bases and V by 3 bases; bases with no gene match: 7. Germline CDR1 LNHDA, CDR2 SQIVND (reference sequence). The CDR3 has 17 residues. The CDR3 spells CASSINGGLAGTYEQYF. The CDR3 nucleotides read TGTGCCAGTAGTATTAACGGGGGACTAGCGGGAACCTACGAGCAGTACTTC. Combining the CDR3 with reference TRBV19 and TRBJ2-7 gives the whole variable domain DGGITQSPKYLFRKEGQNVTLSCEQNLNHDAMYWYRQDPGQGLRLIYYSQIVNDFQKGDIAEGYSVSREKKESFPLTVTSAQKNPTAFYLCASSINGGLAGTYEQYFGPGTRLTVT.

The rearrangement joins TRBV30 to TRBJ1-1; D gene unclear. V lost 2 bases, J lost 0 bases, and 10 bases lay in between. The CDR3 contains 14 residues. The germline V gene encodes CDR1 GTSNPN and CDR2 SVGIG (reference sequence). The CDR3 DNA is TGTGCCTGGAGTCTCTCCCTTATGAACACTGAAGCTTTCTTT. Translation gives CAWSLSLMNTEAFF.

This chain uses TRBV5-1 with TRBJ2-5; a possible D gene is TRBD1 (5 bases). The CDR3 totals 16 residues. Trimming cost V 4 bases and J 5 bases, with 21 bases left between them. The germline CDR1 and CDR2 sequences are SGHRS and YFSETQ. CDR3 in amino acids: CASSDPMRIHRETQYF. CDR3 bases: TGCGCCAGCAGCGACCCAATGCGTATACACAGGGAGACCCAGTACTTC.

The rearrangement uses TRBV2 and TRBJ2-6; TRBD2 aligns across 7 bases. CDR1 SNHLY and CDR2 FYNNEI come from the germline V gene. Losses at the gene ends were 7 bases for V and 2 bases for J; bases not matched to a gene: 11. This CDR3 contains 17 residues. The CDR3 spells CASTWEGTWAGANVLTF. The CDR3 coding sequence is TGTGCCAGCACCTGGGAGGGGACCTGGGCTGGGGCCAACGTCCTGACTTTC.

V gene TRBV5-8 combines with J gene TRBJ2-3; perhaps TRBD1 as D (6 bases). This CDR3 is 15 amino acids long. The germline V and J ends were trimmed by 1 base and 1 base, with 10 bases remaining between them. Germline V lookup: CDR1 SGHTS, CDR2 YDEGEE. CDR3: CASSLRQVRTDTQYF. The CDR3 DNA is TGTGCCAGCAGCTTGCGACAGGTCCGCACAGATACGCAGTATTTT.

This clone showed up just a few times. This chain joins TRBV19 and TRBJ1-1; 9 bases align to TRBD1. The CDR3 length is 12 residues. J gave up 4 bases and V 10 bases, and 4 bases lay outside the gene matches. Germline V gene lookup returns CDR1 LNHDA and CDR2 SQIVND (reference sequence). The CDR3 is CATGTGFTEAFF. Written as DNA, the CDR3 is TGTGCCACCGGGACAGGGTTCACTGAAGCTTTCTTT.

V gene TRBV7-6 combines with J gene TRBJ1-3; the match to TRBD1 covers 7 bases. Germline trimming cut 0 bases from V and 2 bases from J; bases unmatched to any gene: 4. The CDR3 length is 16 residues. Looked up from germline, CDR1 is SGHVS and CDR2 is FNYEAQ. The chain's CDR3 is CASSLAQGTAGNTIYF. CDR3 nucleotide sequence: TGTGCCAGCAGCTTAGCGCAAGGGACAGCTGGAAACACCATATATTTT.

The chain joins TRBV9 to TRBJ2-1; D is ambiguous. This CDR3 has 15 amino acids. V was trimmed by 0 bases and J by 7 bases, leaving 14 bases between them. Looked up from germline, CDR1 is SGDLS and CDR2 is YYNGEE. The CDR3 DNA follows: TGTGCCAGCAGCGTAGAGTCCGGAATTGGGAATGAGCAGTTCTTC. Amino acids: CASSVESGIGNEQFF.

The chain has TRBV29-1 and TRBJ2-1; 7 nucleotides line up with TRBD2. Losses at the gene ends were 3 bases for V and 2 bases for J; bases not matched to a gene: 4. Germline V gene data show CDR1 as SQVTM and CDR2 as ANQGSEA. This CDR3 is built from 14 residues. CDR3 sequence (DNA): TGCAGCGTTGATCCCACTAGCGCCTACAATGAGCAGTTCTTC. Its translation: CSVDPTSAYNEQFF.

A word on this clone: The sample holds other DNA sequences that translate to the same CDR3. This sequence joins TRBV6-1 and TRBJ2-7; 10 nucleotides align to TRBD1. The V gene end was trimmed by 8 bases and the J gene end by 4 bases; junction bases not matched to a gene: 5. This CDR3 spans 13 amino acids. Germline-derived CDR1 and CDR2 are MNHNS and SASEGT. CDR3 in DNA: TGTGCCAGCTCACGGGACAGGGGATACGAGCAGTACTTC. Amino acid sequence: CASSRDRGYEQYF.

The chain couples TRBV30 to TRBJ2-7, with 9 nucleotides matching TRBD1. Germline assignment: CDR1 GTSNPN and CDR2 SVGIG (reference sequence). V lost 1 base, J lost 4 bases, and 8 bases stayed unmatched. The CDR3 sequence is 15 residues long. Here the CDR3 reads CAWSADRGSYYEQYF. The CDR3 DNA reads as TGTGCCTGGAGTGCCGACAGGGGGTCTTATTACGAGCAGTACTTC.

This chain joins TRBV5-8 and TRBJ1-4, with a tentative D call TRBD1 (5 bases). Trimming removed 7 bases at V and 0 bases at J, with 10 bases between. The V gene's germline CDR1 is SGHTS and CDR2 YDEGEE. This CDR3 spans 14 amino acids. CDR3 sequence reads: CASLIGATNEKLFF. CDR3 in DNA: TGTGCCAGCTTGATAGGGGCAACTAATGAAAAACTGTTTTTT. Complete variable domain (other parts from reference TRBV5-8 and TRBJ1-4): EAGVTQSPTHLIKTRGQQATLRCSPISGHTSVYWYQQALGLGLQFLLWYDEGEERNRGNFPPRFSGRQFPNYSSELNVNALELEDSALYLCASLIGATNEKLFFGSGTQLSVL.

The gene calls are TRBV5-4 and TRBJ2-5; TRBD2 agrees at 9 bases. The CDR3 loop spans 15 amino acids. V trimming: 6 bases; J trimming: 6 bases; junction bases outside the gene matches: 12. Germline V gene data show CDR1 as SGHNT and CDR2 as YYREEE (reference sequence). The CDR3 DNA follows: TGTGCCAGCACAGCGGCAGGACTAGCGAAGCAGACCCAGTACTTC. It translates to CASTAAGLAKQTQYF.

The chain carries TRBV5-1 and TRBJ2-7; 7 nucleotides match TRBD2. This CDR3 spans 16 amino acids. The V gene's germline CDR1 is SGHRS and CDR2 YFSETQ. The V gene end was trimmed by 0 bases and the J gene end by 2 bases; junction bases not matched to a gene: 8. In nucleotides, the CDR3 is TGCGCCAGCAGCTTGGCAGGCGGGAGCGAGACCTACGAGCAGTACTTC. This translates into CASSLAGGSETYEQYF.

DNA of the CDR3: TGTGCCAGTAGTATGGGGACAGGGAGCGCAGATACGCAGTATTTT. The encoded protein is CASSMGTGSADTQYF. V is TRBV19 and J is TRBJ2-3; 9 bases fit TRBD1. V gave up 3 bases and J gave up 4 bases; unmatched junction bases: 5. This CDR3 comprises 15 residues. Germline V gene lookup returns CDR1 LNHDA and CDR2 SQIVND (reference sequence).

V and J are TRBV11-2 and TRBJ1-5; D is unresolved. CDR1 is SGHAT, CDR2 FQNNGV, per germline. V dropped 4 bases and J dropped 5 bases, with 9 bases sitting between them. This CDR3 has 13 amino acids. CDR3 nucleotides: TGTGCCAGCAGCTCCCGGGATCATCAGCCCCAGCATTTT. Its translation is CASSSRDHQPQHF.

V usage is TRBV7-2 and J usage is TRBJ1-1; D is possibly TRBD1 (6 bases). Trimming took off 1 base at V and 0 bases at J, with 18 bases between the two ends. Germline V gene data show CDR1 as SGHTA and CDR2 as FQGNSA. This CDR3 region has 18 residues. This CDR3 is CASSLGGHPLTMNTEAFF. CDR3 coding DNA: TGTGCCAGCAGCTTAGGGGGGCATCCCCTAACCATGAACACTGAAGCTTTCTTT.

The chain carries TRBV7-2 and TRBJ2-1; 11 nucleotides align to TRBD2. Germline-derived CDR1 and CDR2 are SGHTA and FQGNSA. The CDR3 totals 16 residues. The V and J ends lost 2 bases and 7 bases, in that order; junction bases with no gene match: 7. The CDR3, as DNA: TGTGCCAGCAGCTTACAGGGACTAGCGGTAGCGAATGAGCAGTTCTTC. This gives the protein CASSLQGLAVANEQFF.

The J gene is TRBJ1-4, the V gene TRBV9; D is undetermined. V was clipped by 3 bases and J by 4 bases, with 13 bases between them. CDR1 and CDR2 (germline): SGDLS, YYNGEE. The length of the CDR3 is 15 residues. For the CDR3, the DNA is TGTGCCAGCAGCGATTCGTCCGGGAATAATGAAAAACTGTTTTTT. As protein: CASSDSSGNNEKLFF.

The chain couples TRBV18 to TRBJ1-1, with D possibly matching TRBD1 (5 bases). CDR3 length: 14 amino acids. CDR1 is KGHSH, CDR2 LQKENI, per germline. V was pared by 6 bases and J by 1 base, with 12 bases between. As DNA, the CDR3 is TGTGCCAGCTCCCGGGACGGCAAGAACACTGAAGCTTTCTTT. Translation: CASSRDGKNTEAFF.

This chain connects TRBV7-9 to TRBJ1-1, with D unresolved. The ends were cut back, 2 bases at V and 1 base at J, with 8 bases in the middle. The CDR3 spans 14 residues. In germline, CDR1 is SEHNR, CDR2 FQNEAQ (reference sequence). DNA for the CDR3: TGTGCCAGCAGCTTACGGGCTAGGAACACTGAAGCTTTCTTT. Its protein product is CASSLRARNTEAFF.

This chain connects TRBV11-2 to TRBJ2-1; D assignment may be TRBD1 or TRBD2 (5 bases each). The V and J ends lost 5 bases and 4 bases respectively, with 24 bases between them. The CDR3 covers 18 residues. Per the germline V gene, CDR1 is SGHAT and CDR2 is FQNNGV. CDR3 residues: CASSTGRRSRLEYNEQFF. For the CDR3, the DNA is TGTGCCAGCAGCACGGGACGGCGAAGTCGATTGGAATACAATGAGCAGTTCTTC.

The CDR3 DNA follows: TGCAGCGTCCCCGGGACAGGGAGGGACGAGCAGTACTTC. Protein: CSVPGTGRDEQYF. The chain recombines TRBV29-1 with TRBJ2-7; 9 bases match TRBD1. The CDR3 totals 13 residues. The ends lost 6 bases at V and 5 bases at J; junction bases unmatched: 8. Germline V gene sequence: CDR1 SQVTM, CDR2 ANQGSEA.

This clone was counted once. The gene calls are TRBV2 and TRBJ2-7, with TRBD1 matching over 10 bases. From germline, CDR1 is SNHLY and CDR2 FYNNEI. Trimming removed 6 bases from V and 5 bases from J; junction bases left unmatched: 10. The CDR3 spans 15 residues. The DNA of the CDR3 is TGTGCCAGCAGCGGGGACAGGGGATTAGCAGACGAGCAGTACTTC. The encoded protein is CASSGDRGLADEQYF. The complete variable domain, with remaining parts taken from reference TRBV2 and TRBJ2-7, reads EPEVTQTPSHQVTQMGQEVILRCVPISNHLYFYWYRQILGQKVEFLVSFYNNEISEKSEIFDDQFSVERPDGSNFTLKIRSTKLEDSAMYFCASSGDRGLADEQYFGPGTRLTVT.

This clone is a singleton in its sample. This sequence joins TRBV19 and TRBJ1-4; the D is unclear. V was cut by 3 bases and J by 3 bases, with 8 bases left in between. Germline lookup yields CDR1 LNHDA and CDR2 SQIVND (reference sequence). CDR3 length: 14 residues. Written as DNA, the CDR3 is TGTGCCAGTAGTATGGGAAGGTCTAATGAAAAACTGTTTTTT. This encodes CASSMGRSNEKLFF.

This CDR3 is CASSSRAGVFGNEQFF. The CDR3 DNA reads as TGTGCCAGTAGTTCCCGAGCGGGAGTGTTTGGCAATGAGCAGTTCTTC. The rearrangement links TRBV19 to TRBJ2-1, with 8 nucleotides matching TRBD2. V lost 5 bases to trimming and J lost 6 bases; unmatched junction nucleotides: 12. Germline V gene data show CDR1 as LNHDA and CDR2 as SQIVND (reference sequence). The CDR3 sequence is 16 residues long. Complete variable domain (other parts from reference TRBV19 and TRBJ2-1): DGGITQSPKYLFRKEGQNVTLSCEQNLNHDAMYWYRQDPGQGLRLIYYSQIVNDFQKGDIAEGYSVSREKKESFPLTVTSAQKNPTAFYLCASSSRAGVFGNEQFFGPGTRLTVL.

This chain uses TRBV19 with TRBJ2-2; 10 nucleotides line up with TRBD2. Germline V gives CDR1 LNHDA, CDR2 SQIVND (reference sequence). J lost 5 bases, V lost 6 bases, and 3 bases had no gene match. The CDR3 consists of 14 residues. For the CDR3, the DNA is TGTGCCAGTAGGGGACTAGCGAGGACCGGGGAGCTGTTTTTT. Translated, it gives CASRGLARTGELFF.